These 24 T cell receptor beta chains were sequenced from one sample in a study of blood T cells in healthy people across ages. A second about 7 to 12 cycle PCR used barcoded and J-beta primers. TCRdb re-derived calls from the 5' RACE reads in MiXCR, one entry per CDR3 protein. There are roughly 2 million distinct CDR3 sequences in the sample; around 50% occur only once, and less than 2.5% lies in the top ten. The material sequenced was blood. Receptors originate from a woman in her thirties or forties in good health.

The CDR3 spells CAASSGPSTDTQYF. The DNA for the CDR3 is TGTGCCGCCTCTAGCGGCCCTAGCACAGATACGCAGTATTTT. This rearrangement joins TRBV9 to TRBJ2-3; 7 bases match TRBD2. V lost 10 bases and J lost 0; bases outside the gene matches: 8. This CDR3 region has 14 residues. Per germline, CDR1 SGDLS and CDR2 YYNGEE.

In this sample, this clonotype turned up a few times. The chain combines TRBV7-9 with TRBJ2-7; D gene uncertain. The CDR3 covers 11 residues. V lost 7 bases to trimming and J lost 7 bases, with 11 bases between them. The germline V gene has CDR1 SEHNR and CDR2 FQNEAQ (reference sequence). The CDR3 loop reads CASTLVDEQYF. The CDR3 DNA follows: TGTGCCAGCACCTTGGTAGATGAGCAGTACTTC. Based on the CDR3 plus reference TRBV7-9 and TRBJ2-7, the full variable domain is DTGVSQNPRHKITKRGQNVTFRCDPISEHNRLYWYRQTLGQGPEFLTYFQNEAQLEKSRLLSDRFSAERPKGSFSTLEIQRTEQGDSAMYLCASTLVDEQYFGPGTRLTVT.

The chain joins TRBV20-1 to TRBJ2-5; TRBD2 might be the D (5 bases). The germline CDR1 and CDR2 sequences are DFQATT and SNEGSKA (reference sequence). The CDR3 covers 13 residues. Trimming cost V 0 bases and J 7 bases, with 12 bases left between them. CDR3 sequence reads: CSAREAVRGTQYF. DNA of the CDR3: TGCAGTGCTAGAGAGGCAGTCCGGGGGACCCAGTACTTC.

V usage is TRBV6-6 and J usage is TRBJ1-2, with D unclear. V was pared by 2 bases and J by 7 bases, with 8 bases between. Germline CDR1 and CDR2: MNHNY and SVGAGI (reference sequence). The CDR3 length is 12 residues. The CDR3 region is CASSYEGVGYTF. In DNA form, the CDR3 reads TGTGCCAGCAGTTACGAAGGTGTTGGCTACACCTTC.

The chain joins TRBV11-2 to TRBJ2-1, with D maybe TRBD2 (6 bases). Germline lookup yields CDR1 SGHAT and CDR2 FQNNGV. The V end lost 4 bases, the J end lost 5 bases, and 18 bases lay between the germline ends. This CDR3 spans 16 amino acids. The CDR3: CASSSPRTTRHNEQFF. CDR3 nucleotide sequence: TGTGCCAGCAGCTCCCCAAGGACTACGAGACACAATGAGCAGTTCTTC.

The chain joins TRBV6-2 or TRBV6-3 to TRBJ2-1; 8 bases are shared with TRBD1. The germline V gene has CDR1 MNHEY and CDR2 SVGEGT. V dropped 5 bases and J dropped 8; count of bases not matched to a gene: 5. This CDR3 is built from 13 residues. CDR3 DNA: TGTGCCAGCAGTCGGACAGGGTCGTATGAGCAGTTCTTC. Translation gives CASSRTGSYEQFF.

This clonotype was counted between two and nine times. The rearrangement joins TRBV4-2 to TRBJ2-3; D might be TRBD1 or TRBD2, each matching 5 bases. CDR1 is LGHNA, CDR2 YNFKEQ, per germline. V lost 0 bases to trimming and J lost 4 bases, with 11 bases between them. The CDR3 has 15 amino acids. The CDR3 reads CASSQDLRGPDTQYF. The CDR3 nucleotides read TGTGCCAGCAGCCAAGATCTGAGGGGCCCAGATACGCAGTATTTT.

The rearrangement links TRBV3-1 to TRBJ2-1; the D is unclear. The CDR3 totals 17 residues. Trimming took off 0 bases at V and 9 bases at J, with 21 bases between the two ends. Germline assignment: CDR1 LGHDT and CDR2 YNNKEL (reference sequence). CDR3 in amino acids: CASSQEAPSNLGGEQFF. The CDR3 DNA reads TGTGCCAGCAGCCAAGAGGCGCCCAGCAACTTAGGCGGTGAGCAGTTCTTC.

The chain combines TRBV18 with TRBJ2-3, with D perhaps TRBD1 or TRBD2 (5 bases each). The CDR3 loop spans 15 amino acids. Trimming took off 8 bases at V and 1 base at J, with 16 bases between the two ends. CDR1 is KGHSH, CDR2 LQKENI, per germline. The chain's CDR3 is CASLPSLGGTDTQYF. DNA of the CDR3: TGTGCCAGCCTTCCTAGCTTAGGGGGCACAGATACGCAGTATTTT. Complete variable domain (other parts from reference TRBV18 and TRBJ2-3): NAGVMQNPRHLVRRRGQEARLRCSPMKGHSHVYWYRQLPEEGLKFMVYLQKENIIDESGMPKERFSAEFPKEGPSILRIQQVVRGDSAAYFCASLPSLGGTDTQYFGPGTRLTVL.

The chain joins TRBV9 to TRBJ2-3; the match to TRBD1 covers 9 bases. The germline CDR1 and CDR2 sequences are SGDLS and YYNGEE. The CDR3 runs 19 residues. The V segment lost 4 bases and the J segment 0 bases; nucleotides outside the gene matches: 15. The CDR3 DNA is TGTGCCAGCAGCAAGCGTCCCGGGACAGGGCAGTCTAGCACAGATACGCAGTATTTT. As protein: CASSKRPGTGQSSTDTQYF.

The CDR3 bases are TGCGCCAGCAGCCAAGATCACGAGGGTGCAACTAATGAAAAACTGTTTTTT. It encodes CASSQDHEGATNEKLFF. The chain combines TRBV4-3 with TRBJ1-4, with D unclear. V dropped 0 bases and J dropped 0 bases, with 11 bases sitting between them. The V gene's germline CDR1 is LGHNA and CDR2 YSLEER. The CDR3 runs to 17 residues.

The chain is built from TRBV5-1 and TRBJ1-2, with D perhaps matching TRBD1 (5 bases). The V gene's germline CDR1 is SGHRS and CDR2 YFSETQ. Trimming removed 1 base from V and 4 bases from J, with 14 bases in between. CDR3 length: 15 residues. CDR3 in amino acids: CASSLISDNTYGYTF. In DNA, the CDR3 is TGCGCCAGCAGCTTGATATCGGACAACACCTATGGCTACACCTTC.

The V call is TRBV11-2, the J call TRBJ2-4; D is undetermined. CDR1 is SGHAT, CDR2 FQNNGV, per germline. V dropped 3 bases and J dropped 7 bases, with 7 bases sitting between them. CDR3 size: 12 residues. The CDR3 DNA reads as TGTGCCAGCAGCTTGGTCAGGAACATTCAGTACTTC. It codes for CASSLVRNIQYF.

A word on this clonotype: One end of the junction fails to match germline, which may point to a read error. V is TRBV7-3 and J is TRBJ2-6; D is possibly TRBD1 (5 bases). The germline V gene encodes CDR1 SGHTA and CDR2 FQGTGA. The CDR3 contains 14 residues. This chain's CDR3 is CASSLTPGANVLIF. The CDR3 DNA follows: TGTGCCAGCAGCTTAACACCTGGGGCCAACGTCCTGATTTTC.

This clonotype was seen more than once but under ten times. The chain links TRBV5-1 to TRBJ2-7; 11 nucleotides line up with TRBD2. Germline V gene data show CDR1 as SGHRS and CDR2 as YFSETQ. The junction had 10 bases not matched to a gene; V was cut back by 2 bases and J by 0 bases. This CDR3 is built from 18 residues. CDR3 in DNA: TGCGCCAGCAGCTTTGGGCTAGCGGGGGGCCAAAGCTCCTACGAGCAGTACTTC. This translates into CASSFGLAGGQSSYEQYF.

V and J are TRBV7-8 and TRBJ1-5; perhaps TRBD1 as D (5 bases). The ends were cut back, 5 bases at V and 7 bases at J, with 15 bases in the middle. CDR3 length: 14 amino acids. Germline CDR1 reads SGHVS; CDR2 reads FQNEAQ. The CDR3 sequence is CASSQSRAQQPQHF. DNA of the CDR3: TGTGCCAGCAGCCAGAGCAGGGCACAGCAGCCCCAGCATTTT.

The chain combines TRBV25-1 with TRBJ2-7, with D maybe TRBD2 (5 bases). Trimming stripped 6 bases from V and 2 bases from J, with 17 bases between. The germline V gene has CDR1 MGHDK and CDR2 SYGVNS. CDR3 length: 15 residues. CDR3 sequence: CASRTSSSGPYEQYF. The CDR3 region has the DNA TGTGCCAGCAGAACGAGCTCCAGCGGCCCCTACGAGCAGTACTTC.

This chain links TRBV6-1 with TRBJ2-3, with unresolved D. The V gene's germline CDR1 is MNHNS and CDR2 SASEGT. CDR3 size: 15 residues. V was pared by 0 bases and J by 6 bases, with 13 bases between. This chain's CDR3 is CASSEAAGRADTQYF. For the CDR3, the DNA is TGTGCCAGCAGTGAAGCTGCAGGTAGGGCGGATACGCAGTATTTT.

This clonotype was observed a handful of times. The chain links TRBV15 to TRBJ2-7; tentatively, D is TRBD1 (6 bases). This CDR3 region has 15 residues. Germline V gene sequence: CDR1 LNHNV, CDR2 YYDKDF (reference sequence). Trimming took off 0 bases at V and 3 bases at J, with 12 bases between the two ends. The CDR3 nucleotides read TGTGCCACCAGCAGAGAGGGGGCCATTGTCTACGAGCAGTACTTC. It yields the protein CATSREGAIVYEQYF.

The chain uses TRBV29-1 and TRBJ2-1, with 9 bases aligning to TRBD2. J gave up 9 bases and V 4 bases, and 13 bases lay outside the gene matches. Germline V gene sequence: CDR1 SQVTM, CDR2 ANQGSEA. The CDR3 contains 15 residues. The CDR3 loop reads CSVGDRTSGQIEQFF. CDR3 nucleotide sequence: TGCAGCGTTGGAGATCGAACTAGCGGGCAGATTGAGCAGTTCTTC.

This clonotype was counted ten times or more. CDR3 nucleotides: TGTGCCAGCAGCTTATCCGGGGGGTTGTCCTACGAGCAGTACTTC. Translation gives CASSLSGGLSYEQYF. The chain joins TRBV7-2 to TRBJ2-7, with 7 bases fitting TRBD2. Germline values: CDR1 SGHTA, CDR2 FQGNSA. CDR3 length equals 15 residues. V lost 2 bases, J lost 1 base, and 5 bases stayed unmatched.

Regarding this clonotype: This may stem from a read error, because a much larger clone lies one nucleotide away. The rearrangement joins TRBV18 to TRBJ2-7; D remains unclear. The CDR3 has 13 residues. In germline, CDR1 is KGHSH, CDR2 LQKENI. V was trimmed by 6 bases and J by 5 bases, leaving 14 bases between them. The CDR3 here is CASSPDGLHEQYF. In nucleotides, the CDR3 is TGTGCCAGCTCGCCTGACGGGCTCCACGAGCAGTACTTC.

In its sample, this clonotype was seen a few times. This chain uses TRBV29-1 with TRBJ2-7, with 9 bases fitting TRBD1. The CDR3 has 14 amino acids. Germline CDR1 SQVTM, CDR2 ANQGSEA. After removal of 2 bases from V and 5 bases from J, the junction contained 7 bases not matched to a gene. In nucleotides, the CDR3 is TGCAGCGTTGAAAGGGACAGGGCTAAAAACGAGCAGTACTTC. Amino acids: CSVERDRAKNEQYF.

This chain joins TRBV20-1 and TRBJ1-1, with TRBD1 matching over 8 bases. CDR3 length: 13 residues. From germline, CDR1 is DFQATT and CDR2 SNEGSKA (reference sequence). V was pared by 2 bases and J by 5 bases, with 4 bases of the junction left unmatched. CDR3 sequence reads: CSARNRGKTEAFF. The CDR3 region has the DNA TGCAGTGCTAGAAACAGGGGGAAAACTGAAGCTTTCTTT.